This T cell receptor beta chain appears in the sequencing data of a study of CXCR3-negative and CXCR3-positive naive CD8 T cells. Germline loops: CDR1 SGHRS, CDR2 YFSETQ. This CDR3 is 15 amino acids long. Whole-study results and caveats: CXCR3-negative naive cells had less hydrophobic TRB CDR3s than did CXCR3-positive naive cells. Whereas memory cells differed, naive CXCR3-negative and CXCR3-positive cells shared similar TRBV-TRBJ usage.

The authors prepared UMI-labeled TRB cDNA libraries by 5' RACE. TCRdb reprocessed the 5' RACE reads, with one entry per CDR3 protein and no DNA. There are 140,000 to 150,000 distinct CDR3 sequences in the sample, with approximately 0.28% held by the top ten. To note about this clonotype: Its cognate antigen is unknown.

The clonotype originates from a human donor in good health. Some clones in this sample may be carry-over from other donors' samples. Sequencing used naive CXCR3+ CD8+ T cells from blood. The subset is: CD45RO-CCR7+CD27+CD95- naive CD8+ T cells expressing CXCR3 (TNR3+). The rearrangement uses TRBV5-1 and TRBJ2-1; TCRdb calls TRBD1, which cannot be checked without DNA. CDR3 in amino acids: CASSWDRDRDTEQFF.